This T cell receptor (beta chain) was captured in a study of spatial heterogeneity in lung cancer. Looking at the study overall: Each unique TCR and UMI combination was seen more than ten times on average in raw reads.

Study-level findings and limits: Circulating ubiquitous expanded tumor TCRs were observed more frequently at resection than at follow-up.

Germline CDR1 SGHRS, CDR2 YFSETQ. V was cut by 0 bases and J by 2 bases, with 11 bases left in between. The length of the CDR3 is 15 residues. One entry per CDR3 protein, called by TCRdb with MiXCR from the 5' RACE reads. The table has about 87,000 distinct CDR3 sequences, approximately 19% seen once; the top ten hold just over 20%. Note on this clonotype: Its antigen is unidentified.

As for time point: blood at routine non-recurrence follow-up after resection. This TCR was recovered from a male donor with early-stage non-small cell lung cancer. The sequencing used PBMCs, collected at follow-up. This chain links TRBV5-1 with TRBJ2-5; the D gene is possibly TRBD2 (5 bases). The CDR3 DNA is TGCGCCAGCAGCTTGGCCCCGGGAACTCAAGAGACCCAGTACTTC. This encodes CASSLAPGTQETQYF.